This entry lists 20 T cell receptor beta chains sequenced from one sample in a study of cytomegalovirus exposure and HLA in healthy donors. The method was immunoSEQ multiplex PCR; TCRdb's version includes in-frame clones alone and lacks a portion of them. The data hold more than 90,000 clones, with approximately 90% observed a single time. Sequencing was carried out using PBMCs. The source is a man aged 18 to 35 in good health and CMV-seropositive.

This chain uses TRBV11-3 with TRBJ2-2; D not certain. The ends were cut back, 4 bases at V and 5 bases at J, with 8 bases in the middle. The germline V gene encodes CDR1 SGHNT and CDR2 YENEEA. CDR3 length equals 13 residues. CDR3 nucleotides: TGTGCCAGCAGCTCTATGAGAACCGGGGAGCTGTTTTTT. Protein sequence: CASSSMRTGELFF. Complete variable domain (other parts from reference TRBV11-3 and TRBJ2-2): EAGVVQSPRYKIIEKKQPVAFWCNPISGHNTLYWYLQNLGQGPELLIRYENEEAVDDSQLPKDRFSAERLKGVDSTLKIQPAELGDSAVYLCASSSMRTGELFFGEGSRLTVL.

The chain employs TRBV20-1 and TRBJ1-5; unclear D gene. CDR1 and CDR2 from the germline V gene are DFQATT and SNEGSKA (reference sequence). This CDR3 region has 11 residues. The V end was cut by 4 bases, the J end by 9 bases, with 10 bases between. The DNA for the CDR3 is TGCAGTGCTACCAGGTCCTTGCCCCAGCATTTT. Encoded protein: CSATRSLPQHF.

CDR3 bases: TGTGCCAGCAGCTCGGGACTAGCGGGGGGAAGCACAGATACGCAGTATTTT. Its translation: CASSSGLAGGSTDTQYF. The rearrangement joins TRBV5-8 to TRBJ2-3; 15 positions match TRBD2. The CDR3 loop spans 17 amino acids. V lost 3 bases and J lost 0; bases outside the gene matches: 2. Germline V gives CDR1 SGHTS, CDR2 YDEGEE.

The chain is built from TRBV10-3 and TRBJ2-2; 7 positions agree with TRBD2. The V segment lost 8 bases and the J segment 6 bases; nucleotides outside the gene matches: 9. This CDR3 comprises 14 residues. Germline values: CDR1 ENHRY, CDR2 SYGVKD. CDR3 in DNA: TGTGCCATCCTTGGGGAGGGCTCGGCCGGGGAGCTGTTTTTT. Translation: CAILGEGSAGELFF.

The chain employs TRBV4-1 and TRBJ1-2; D is unresolved. V dropped 0 bases and J dropped 7 bases, with 15 bases sitting between them. This CDR3 is built from 15 residues. Germline V gives CDR1 MGHRA, CDR2 YSYEKL. The CDR3: CASSQDTVNSGGYTF. The CDR3 DNA follows: TGCGCCAGCAGCCAAGATACGGTGAACTCGGGTGGCTACACCTTC.

The J gene is TRBJ2-5, the V gene TRBV7-6, with 10 nucleotides matching TRBD2. V shed 4 bases and J 6 bases; nucleotides not matched to a gene: 5. This CDR3 is 14 amino acids long. The V gene's germline CDR1 is SGHVS and CDR2 FNYEAQ. CDR3 nucleotide sequence: TGTGCCAGCAGCTCCAGCGGGGGGGCGAAGACCCAGTACTTC. Amino acid sequence: CASSSSGGAKTQYF.

The chain uses TRBV4-1 and TRBJ2-1; 10 nucleotides align to TRBD2. Germline V CDR1 and CDR2: MGHRA, YSYEKL. The V gene end was trimmed by 0 bases and the J gene end by 15 bases; junction bases not matched to a gene: 11. CDR3 length: 15 residues. In DNA, the CDR3 is TGCGCCAGCAGCCAAGAGAGGGAGCGGGGGGGCGGGCGGTTCTTC. This encodes CASSQERERGGGRFF.

The gene calls are TRBV7-2 and TRBJ1-2, with 11 nucleotides matching TRBD1. The CDR3 length is 18 residues. Germline V gives CDR1 SGHTA, CDR2 FQGNSA. With 3 bases clipped from V and 0 bases from J, the junction kept 9 bases outside the gene matches. The chain's CDR3 is CASSFYGTGGLANYGYTF. The CDR3 region has the DNA TGTGCCAGCAGCTTTTACGGGACAGGGGGGTTAGCTAACTATGGCTACACCTTC.

V and J are TRBV7-2 and TRBJ1-3; a possible D gene is TRBD1 (5 bases). The germline V gene encodes CDR1 SGHTA and CDR2 FQGNSA. The CDR3 is 16 amino acids. The V gene lost 2 bases and the J gene lost 0 bases, with 11 bases spanning the gap. The CDR3 nucleotides read TGTGCCAGCAGCTTATCCTCGACAGTCTCTGGAAACACCATATATTTT. Translation: CASSLSSTVSGNTIYF.

Written as DNA, the CDR3 is TGTGCCAGCAGTGAAACAGTCGATCAGCCCCAGCATTTT. It is translated as CASSETVDQPQHF. The V gene is TRBV6-1, the J gene TRBJ1-5; D is unclear. In germline, CDR1 is MNHNS, CDR2 SASEGT. The CDR3 has 13 residues. V gave up 2 bases and J gave up 5 bases, with 7 bases separating them.

This sequence joins TRBV11-2 and TRBJ1-6; tentative D call: TRBD1 (6 bases). This CDR3 comprises 15 residues. V lost 2 bases and J lost 15, with 20 bases in between. Germline lookup yields CDR1 SGHAT and CDR2 FQNNGV. In nucleotides, the CDR3 is TGTGCCAGCAGCTTACTGGGGGCACCCACGGCGGTCCTCCACTTT. As protein: CASSLLGAPTAVLHF.

The table lists this clone with a count of one. The rearrangement joins TRBV6-1 to TRBJ1-2; D is possibly TRBD1 (6 bases). CDR1 and CDR2 from the germline V gene are MNHNS and SASEGT. The V end lost 4 bases, the J end lost 3 bases, and 15 bases lay between the germline ends. The CDR3 extends over 15 amino acids. The DNA of the CDR3 is TGTGCCAGCAGTGGAGACAGGCCATGGGACTATGGCTACACCTTC. Translated, it gives CASSGDRPWDYGYTF.

The chain uses TRBV5-4 and TRBJ1-6; 10 bases are a match to TRBD1. Germline CDR1 is SGHNT and CDR2 is YYREEE (reference sequence). CDR3 size: 14 residues. J was trimmed by 10 bases and V by 3 bases; bases with no gene match: 4. CDR3 sequence (DNA): TGTGCCAGCAGCTGGGACAGGGGCTGGTCACCCCTCCACTTT. Its translation: CASSWDRGWSPLHF.

This clone was observed once. V gene TRBV5-6 combines with J gene TRBJ2-1; maybe TRBD1 (6 bases). CDR1 and CDR2 from the germline V gene are SGHDT and YYEEEE. The CDR3 has 14 amino acids. Trimming pared 2 bases from V and 6 bases from J, leaving 12 bases between. CDR3: CASSLWGHLNEQFF. CDR3 nucleotide sequence: TGTGCCAGCAGCTTATGGGGGCACCTCAATGAGCAGTTCTTC.

This chain joins TRBV28 and TRBJ2-1; 7 bases are shared with TRBD2. With 5 bases clipped from V and 5 bases from J, the junction kept 9 bases outside the gene matches. Germline CDR1 is MDHEN and CDR2 is SYDVKM. This CDR3 region has 15 residues. The CDR3 DNA is TGTGCCAGCAGTCCCCGGGACTACCGAGACAATGAGCAGTTCTTC. Its protein is CASSPRDYRDNEQFF. The full variable domain, with the rest looked up from reference TRBV28 and TRBJ2-1, is DVKVTQSSRYLVKRTGEKVFLECVQDMDHENMFWYRQDPGLGLRLIYFSYDVKMKEKGDIPEGYSVSREKKERFSLILESASTNQTSMYLCASSPRDYRDNEQFFGPGTRLTVL.

This chain joins TRBV15 and TRBJ2-7, with 9 bases that match TRBD1. CDR1 LNHNV and CDR2 YYDKDF come from the germline V gene (reference sequence). Trimming cost V 1 base and J 1 base; bases outside gene matches: 2. This CDR3 is 15 amino acids long. The CDR3 DNA sequence: TGTGCCACCAGCAGAGCAGGGACAGGGTCCTACGAGCAGTACTTC. This encodes CATSRAGTGSYEQYF.

This chain uses TRBV29-1 with TRBJ1-2, with 8 bases that match TRBD1. The germline gives CDR1 SQVTM, CDR2 ANQGSEA. V shed 7 bases and J 3 bases; nucleotides not matched to a gene: 7. The CDR3 covers 13 residues. The CDR3 region is CSGGQGSHYGYTF. CDR3 sequence (DNA): TGCAGCGGTGGACAGGGCAGTCACTATGGCTACACCTTC. Full variable domain (rest looked up from reference TRBV29-1 and TRBJ1-2): SAVISQKPSRDICQRGTSLTIQCQVDSQVTMMFWYRQQPGQSLTLIATANQGSEATYESGFVIDKFPISRPNLTFSTLTVSNMSPEDSSIYLCSGGQGSHYGYTFGSGTRLTVV.

The sample holds one count of this clone. The chain combines TRBV7-6 with TRBJ2-7; the D gene is possibly TRBD1 (6 bases). Trimming pared 5 bases from V and 1 base from J, leaving 12 bases between. This CDR3 is built from 14 residues. Germline V gene lookup returns CDR1 SGHVS and CDR2 FNYEAQ. The CDR3 region has the DNA TGTGCCAGCAGCCACGGACAGATTTCCTACGAGCAGTACTTC. It is translated as CASSHGQISYEQYF.

The chain couples TRBV4-3 to TRBJ1-2; 7 bases line up with TRBD1. Trimming cost V 4 bases and J 2 bases; bases outside gene matches: 7. The CDR3 is 15 amino acids. The germline V gene encodes CDR1 LGHNA and CDR2 YSLEER. The CDR3 DNA follows: TGCGCCAGCAGCCCCCTCCCGGGACAGAACTATGGCTACACCTTC. Translation: CASSPLPGQNYGYTF.

The chain is built from TRBV6-5 and TRBJ1-2; D remains ambiguous. Germline CDR1 is MNHEY and CDR2 is SVGAGI. The V gene lost 5 bases and the J gene lost 0 bases, with 7 bases spanning the gap. CDR3 size: 13 residues. The CDR3 loop is CASSLTANYGYTF. The DNA of the CDR3 is TGTGCCAGCAGTCTTACAGCTAACTATGGCTACACCTTC.